A single sample gave rise to the 3 T cell receptor delta chains below, sequenced in a study of gamma-delta chains in newborns, infants, children. TCRdb redid the clone calls on the reads with CATT. The sample has roughly 4,200 delta-chain clones; more than 5% are singletons. The sample was blood. These receptors all stem from a child who was a newborn, infant or young child, either healthy, febrile or measles-vaccinated (not recorded which).

This clone was seen only a few times. V usage is TRDV2 and J usage is TRDJ3; 7 nucleotides align to TRDD3. Losses at the gene ends were 3 bases for V and 2 bases for J; bases not matched to a gene: 12. This CDR3 has 19 amino acids. Germline loops: CDR1 GEAIGNYY, CDR2 EKD. CDR3 sequence: CACDSVLGTKPWDTRQMFF. DNA for the CDR3: TGTGCCTGTGACTCCGTACTGGGGACAAAACCCTGGGACACCCGACAGATGTTTTTC.

Judged by abundance, this clone is medium-sized. The chain links TRDV2 to TRDJ3, with 9 bases that match TRDD3. The CDR3 is 19 amino acids. Trimming cost V 0 bases and J 0 bases; bases outside gene matches: 5. In germline, CDR1 is GEAIGNYY, CDR2 EKD. CDR3 sequence reads: CACDTAGGSSSWDTRQMFF. CDR3 nucleotide sequence: TGTGCCTGTGACACCGCTGGGGGATCCAGCTCCTGGGACACCCGACAGATGTTTTTC.

This clone came up a few times. The chain employs TRDV2 and TRDJ3; D might be TRDD3 (6 bases). Germline assignment: CDR1 GEAIGNYY and CDR2 EKD. V dropped 1 base and J dropped 0 bases, with 15 bases sitting between them. The CDR3 length is 19 residues. CDR3 sequence reads: CACDTIGGTSSWDTRQMFF. As DNA, the CDR3 is TGTGCCTGTGACACTATCGGGGGGACAAGCTCCTGGGACACCCGACAGATGTTTTTC.